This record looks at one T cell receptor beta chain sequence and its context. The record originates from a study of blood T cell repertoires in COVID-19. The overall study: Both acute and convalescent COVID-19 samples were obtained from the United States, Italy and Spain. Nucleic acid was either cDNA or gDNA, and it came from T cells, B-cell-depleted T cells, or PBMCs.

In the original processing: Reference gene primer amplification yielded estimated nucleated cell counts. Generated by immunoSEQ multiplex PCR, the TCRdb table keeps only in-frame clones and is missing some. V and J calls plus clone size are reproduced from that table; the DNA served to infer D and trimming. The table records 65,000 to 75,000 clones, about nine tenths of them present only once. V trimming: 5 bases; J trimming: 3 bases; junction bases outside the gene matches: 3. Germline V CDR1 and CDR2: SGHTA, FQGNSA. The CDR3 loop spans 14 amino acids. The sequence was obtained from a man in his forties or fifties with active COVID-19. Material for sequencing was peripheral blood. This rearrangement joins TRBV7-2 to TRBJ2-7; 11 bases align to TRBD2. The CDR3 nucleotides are TGTGCCAGCAGCGCCACTAGCGGGAGCTACGAGCAGTACTTC. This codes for CASSATSGSYEQYF. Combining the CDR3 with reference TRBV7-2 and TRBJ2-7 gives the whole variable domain GAGVSQSPSNKVTEKGKDVELRCDPISGHTALYWYRQSLGQGLEFLIYFQGNSAPDKSGLPSDRFSAERTGGSVSTLTIQRTQQEDSAVYLCASSATSGSYEQYFGPGTRLTVT.